Listed below are T cell receptor beta chains from one sample, sequenced in a study of CXCR3-negative and CXCR3-positive naive CD8 T cells. TCRdb reanalyzed the 5' RACE reads, giving one entry per CDR3 protein sequence and no DNA. The sample has roughly 130,000 distinct CDR3 sequences; the top ten hold about 0.61%. Sequences were obtained from naive CXCR3+ CD8+ T cells from blood. The source of these receptors is a human donor in good health. Some clones in this sample may be carry-over from other donors' samples. Each CDR3 is given with its conserved first and last residue.

TRBV20-1	TRBJ2-1	CSARDGTGPYNEQFF
TRBV20-1	TRBJ2-2	CSAIQGASGELFF
TRBV29-1	TRBJ2-5	CSVEVEMEETQYF
TRBV5-6	TRBJ1-1	CASSSGDRGDTEAFF
TRBV7-8	TRBJ1-5	CASSLRTGSNQPQHF
TRBV7-9	TRBJ2-7	CASSLALGQGMVEQYF
TRBV6-5	TRBJ2-2	CASSYSTSGGQNTGELFF
TRBV7-8	TRBJ1-2	CASSLEILGACYGYTF
TRBV9	TRBJ1-2	CASSREGGYTF
TRBV29-1	TRBJ2-3	CSVQGRDRISTDTQYF
TRBV20-1	TRBJ2-3	CSAGDRSTDTQYF
TRBV9	TRBJ1-5	CASSTGQGNQPQHF
TRBV10-2	TRBJ2-2	CASGTANTGELFF
TRBV13	TRBJ2-7	CASSSRDRVYYEQYF
TRBV9	TRBJ2-1	CASSTQDRGVFNEQFF
TRBV6-6	TRBJ1-1	CASRGSGTEAFF
TRBV29-1	TRBJ1-2	CSVERQGSEGYTF
TRBV3-1	TRBJ1-2	CDSSPTGVPNYGYTF
TRBV19	TRBJ2-5	CASSITSSGGQETQYF
TRBV21-1	TRBJ1-2	CASSKEQYYGYTF
TRBV28	TRBJ2-5	CASSPQQTGAWIGQETQYF
TRBV14	TRBJ2-7	CASSQGAFAGEGEQYF
TRBV28	TRBJ1-5	CASREDRGSNQPQHF
TRBV28	TRBJ2-6	CASSLNGDSGANVLTF
TRBV5-6	TRBJ2-5	CASSLGGGETQYF
TRBV20-1	TRBJ2-5	CSAREMGSLGETQYF
TRBV25-1	TRBJ2-2	CASSEYGGSPGELFF
TRBV10-3	TRBJ2-2	CAISEPGELFF
TRBV7-2	TRBJ2-7	CASSGPGLDSYEQYF
TRBV7-8	TRBJ1-5	CASSLGSGAVYSNQPQHF
TRBV12-3/TRBV12-4	TRBJ2-3	CASSLGTASSTDTQYF
TRBV29-1	TRBJ2-7	CSVEDSAYEQYF
TRBV14	TRBJ1-1	CASRLTGNTEAFF
TRBV4-1	TRBJ2-7	CASSQVIADSYEQYF
TRBV2	TRBJ2-7	CASSPRTSGTEQYF
TRBV20-1	TRBJ1-2	CSAKDPLGWNYGYTF
TRBV29-1	TRBJ2-4	CSVVLLGLIQYF
TRBV4-3	TRBJ1-6	CASSQDTGTGPYNSPLHF
TRBV6-6	TRBJ1-1	CACSNGGNTEAFF
TRBV7-9	TRBJ2-3	CASTLGGWGQYF
TRBV6-2/TRBV6-3	TRBJ2-3	CASSYLPRGQAFKGDTQYF
TRBV15	TRBJ2-2	CATSRRTSLNAGELFF
TRBV25-1	TRBJ1-1	CASNQFGNTEAFF